Listed here are 9 T cell receptor beta chains from one sample, sequenced in a study of T cell responses to AZD1222 COVID-19 vaccine (dated by TCRdb to about 2021). Reading the label with the study, this specimen's time point is: baseline before first vaccination. Libraries were made using the immunoSEQ multiplex PCR assay. The table comes from immuneACCESS by way of TCRdb, which keeps in-frame sequences with V and J called. Part of the clones is missing from these tables; in studies checked, under half for an unresolved V gene and the rest for unknown reasons. The sample table shows about 55,000 clones, and nearly 90% are seen once. The ten largest clonotypes hold over 3.5% of the sample. The sequenced sample was peripheral blood, obtained on day 0 of AZD1222 vaccination. The receptors originated from an adult in good health.

J is TRBJ1-1 and V is TRBV19; TRBD1 aligns across 7 bases. The CDR3 has 18 amino acids. In germline, CDR1 is LNHDA, CDR2 SQIVND (reference sequence). The V segment lost 1 base and the J segment 4 bases; nucleotides outside the gene matches: 15. Here the CDR3 reads CASSIGGTAEKEGTEAFF. CDR3 nucleotide sequence: TGTGCCAGTAGTATAGGAGGGACAGCCGAGAAAGAGGGCACTGAAGCTTTCTTT.

The chain employs TRBV6-5 and TRBJ1-2, with TRBD1 as a possible D gene (6 bases). Germline V CDR1 and CDR2: MNHEY, SVGAGI. The V and J ends lost 2 bases and 0 bases respectively, with 10 bases between them. The CDR3 length is 15 residues. CDR3 amino acids: CASSYQDSPNYGYTF. For the CDR3, the DNA is TGTGCCAGCAGTTACCAGGACAGCCCTAACTATGGCTACACCTTC.

The chain has TRBV6-5 and TRBJ1-5; maybe TRBD1 (5 bases). From germline, CDR1 is MNHEY and CDR2 SVGAGI. Deletions cut 5 bases from V and 6 bases from J, with 8 bases between. The CDR3 is 12 amino acids. The CDR3 region is CASSKGTQPQHF. The CDR3 DNA reads TGTGCCAGCAGTAAGGGGACTCAGCCCCAGCATTTT.

The chain is built from TRBV19 and TRBJ1-5, with TRBD1 matching 7 bases. The germline gives CDR1 LNHDA, CDR2 SQIVND (reference sequence). The J segment lost 2 bases and the V segment lost 5 bases, leaving 6 bases of the junction unmatched. The CDR3 totals 15 residues. For the CDR3, the DNA is TGTGCCAGTAGTCTACAGGGGCTGGGCAATCAGCCCCAGCATTTT. Its protein product is CASSLQGLGNQPQHF. Based on the CDR3 plus reference TRBV19 and TRBJ1-5, the full variable domain is DGGITQSPKYLFRKEGQNVTLSCEQNLNHDAMYWYRQDPGQGLRLIYYSQIVNDFQKGDIAEGYSVSREKKESFPLTVTSAQKNPTAFYLCASSLQGLGNQPQHFGDGTRLSIL.

The chain is built from TRBV5-1 and TRBJ1-3; 7 nucleotides line up with TRBD1. The CDR3 has 15 residues. With V trimmed by 3 bases and J by 0 bases, 3 bases remained unmatched. Germline CDR1 reads SGHRS; CDR2 reads YFSETQ. The chain's CDR3 is CASSWGTASGNTIYF. CDR3 sequence (DNA): TGCGCCAGCAGCTGGGGGACAGCCTCTGGAAACACCATATATTTT.

This clone was detected a few times. The gene calls are TRBV6-2 or TRBV6-3 and TRBJ1-5, with 7 bases identical to TRBD1. J was trimmed by 4 bases and V by 2 bases; bases with no gene match: 2. Per the germline V gene, CDR1 is MNHEY and CDR2 is SVGEGT. The CDR3 consists of 14 residues. CDR3 sequence (DNA): TGTGCCAGCAGTTACGGCAGGGGGAATCAGCCCCAGCATTTT. Protein sequence: CASSYGRGNQPQHF.

The chain links TRBV4-1 to TRBJ2-1; either TRBD1 or TRBD2 may supply D (5 bases each). Deletions cut 5 bases from V and 9 bases from J, with 20 bases between. Germline assignment: CDR1 MGHRA and CDR2 YSYEKL. This CDR3 contains 15 residues. CDR3 loop: CASSGRGRTNAEQFF. As DNA, the CDR3 is TGCGCCAGCAGCGGAAGGGGACGGACGAACGCTGAGCAGTTCTTC.

Concerning this clone itself: One end of the junction does not line up with germline, which may come from a read error. The J gene is TRBJ2-7, the V gene TRBV11-2, with TRBD1 as a possible D gene (6 bases). The CDR3 is made up of 13 amino acids. From germline, CDR1 is SGHAT and CDR2 FQNNGV. Here the CDR3 reads CASSPGTFYAQYF. CDR3 coding DNA: TGTGCCAGCAGTCCTGGGACATTCTACGCGCAGTACTTC.

The chain uses TRBV5-5 and TRBJ1-4; 9 bases match TRBD1. Trimming at V came to 7 bases and at J to 6 bases, leaving 7 bases not matched to a gene. Per the germline V gene, CDR1 is SGHKS and CDR2 is YYEKEE (reference sequence). The CDR3 runs to 14 residues. CDR3 DNA sequence: TGTGCCAGCTGTGGACAGGGGTGGGATGAAAAACTGTTTTTT. Translation gives CASCGQGWDEKLFF.